This T cell receptor beta chain came from a study of blood T cell repertoires in COVID-19. Study context: Collection of acute and convalescent COVID-19 samples took place in the United States, Italy and Spain. Sample material is recorded as cDNA or gDNA derived from T cells, B-cell-depleted T cells, or PBMCs.

Profiled with immunoSEQ multiplex PCR; TCRdb holds only in-frame clones, not every one. The data hold some 160,000 clones, with roughly nine tenths observed a single time. The specimen sequenced was peripheral blood. This TCR was sampled from a woman in her 70s with acute or convalescent COVID-19.

CDR3 in amino acids: CASSLVGGHYEQYF. CDR3 coding DNA: TGTGCCAGCAGCTTAGTCGGGGGTCACTACGAGCAGTACTTC. The J gene is TRBJ2-7, the V gene TRBV11-2; D might be TRBD2 (6 bases). The CDR3 totals 14 residues. Trimming cost V 1 base and J 3 bases, with 10 bases left between them. Per germline, CDR1 SGHAT and CDR2 FQNNGV.